A selection of T cell receptor beta chains follows, all from one sample in a study of response to subunit inactivated influenza vaccine. TCRdb redid the calling of the RT-PCR reads with MiXCR, one entry per CDR3 protein. The table lists 500,000 to 600,000 distinct CDR3 sequences, about 10% of them singletons. The sequenced sample was PBMCs from blood, obtained on the day of vaccination. These receptors were collected from a man aged 50-59 years who received an inactivated influenza vaccine. CDR3s include the opening cysteine and the closing phenylalanine or tryptophan.

TRBJ1-4,TRBV3-1,CASSQDRGASGEKLFF
TRBJ2-7,TRBV6-5,CASSYHGQGPYEQYF
TRBJ2-7,TRBV15,CATSGTNRGGEQYF
TRBJ2-7,TRBV27,CASSLTPFYEQYF
TRBJ2-7,TRBV7-9,CASSLSGTRNKF
TRBJ2-2,TRBV3-1,CASSKPTVVYRGTGELFF
TRBJ2-5,TRBV12-3/TRBV12-4,CASSLPPTMGGTQYF
TRBJ2-1,TRBV5-1,CASRDRFLDEQFF
TRBJ2-2,TRBV10-3,CAISERENTGELFF
TRBJ2-1,TRBV20-1,CSATAGGPLSEQFF
TRBJ2-2,TRBV7-8,CASSREGNRGRGTGELFF
TRBJ2-7,TRBV12-3/TRBV12-4,CASRRAGRSYEQYF
TRBJ2-7,TRBV28,CASSLPGFGEQYF
TRBJ1-6,TRBV5-6,CASSGGQYNSPLHF
TRBJ1-2,TRBV24-1,CATSGPSQGIGYGYTF
TRBJ2-2,TRBV20-1,CSARDLGTSEVTTTGELFF
TRBJ2-2,TRBV7-6,CASSPLVWGPNTGELFF
TRBJ2-1,TRBV12-3/TRBV12-4,CASSDRSSYNEQFF
TRBJ2-5,TRBV3-1,CASSPRGGLSYQETQYF
TRBJ2-3,TRBV11-1,CASSRRTSGGRNTDTQYF
TRBJ1-2,TRBV28,CASSLNPTAPYGYTF
TRBJ2-7,TRBV2,CASSEAQPLAYEQYF
TRBJ2-5,TRBV20-1,CSARGLAGVLRETQYF
TRBJ2-7,TRBV10-3,CAISDTDRGTYEQYF
TRBJ2-7,TRBV7-2,CASSLAGQGGYEQYF
TRBJ2-7,TRBV27,CASSARGNGLYEQYF
TRBJ2-7,TRBV6-5,CASSYSYGGGVEQYF
TRBJ2-7,TRBV7-9,CASSRRGRTDSYEQYF
TRBJ2-3,TRBV7-2,CASSLDLMSADTQYF
TRBJ1-1,TRBV12-3/TRBV12-4,CASSFGAYIPNTEAFF
TRBJ2-1,TRBV5-1,CASSLVGDTSYNEQFF
TRBJ2-3,TRBV12-3/TRBV12-4,CASSTDIRTDTQYF
TRBJ1-4,TRBV5-6,CASSWGTGRYEKLFF
TRBJ2-3,TRBV9,CASSGRGGTDFSTDTQYF
TRBJ1-5,TRBV28,CASGTGLPLGNQPQHF
TRBJ2-2,TRBV9,CASSDGTTNTGELFF
TRBJ2-5,TRBV4-3,CASSQGPEQETQYF
TRBJ2-3,TRBV6-2/TRBV6-3,CASSIGRVTDTQYF
TRBJ1-2,TRBV12-3/TRBV12-4,CASSLGGSNYGYTF
TRBJ2-5,TRBV20-1,CSAPAVASRSVAQETQYF